This T cell receptor (beta chain) appears in the sequencing data of a study of blood T cells in healthy people across ages. Each donor supplied around 9.6 milliliters of peripheral blood. V lost 3 bases, J lost 4 bases, and 4 bases stayed unmatched. Germline CDR1 is DFQATT and CDR2 is SNEGSKA (reference sequence). The CDR3 runs to 14 residues. Together with a sample-barcoded 5' primer, a J-beta primer mix was included in a second PCR lasting about 7 to 11 cycles. Each cDNA molecule, via a template-switch adaptor with 12 random nucleotides, was tagged. TCRdb called the 5' RACE reads again in MiXCR, with one record for every CDR3 protein. The data contain about 780,000 distinct CDR3 sequences, about 26% of them singletons. The same data also contributed to another study, on T cells of mothers and their children. As that report states: Sequencing got over 9.5 million TCR beta CDR3 reads from each mother and approximately 3 million from each child.

This sequence was found in a boy aged 5-17 years in good health. This chain joins TRBV20-1 and TRBJ2-3; 10 bases fit TRBD1. Source material: blood. The CDR3 DNA is TGCAGTGCTAGCGAAGGACAGGGGGCAGATACGCAGTATTTT. Its protein product is CSASEGQGADTQYF.